These 32 T cell receptor beta chains came from one sample sequenced in a study of control samples from healthy donors and cancer patients. Generated by immunoSEQ multiplex PCR, the TCRdb table keeps only in-frame clones and is missing some. Of some 11,000 clones in the sample, approximately 94% are singletons; the top ten hold 27%. The sequenced material came from PBMCs. Every receptor here comes from a man in his 70s with head and neck cancer.

V usage is TRBV12-3 or TRBV12-4 and J usage is TRBJ2-3; a possible D gene is TRBD2 (6 bases). The germline V and J ends were trimmed by 7 bases and 4 bases, with 12 bases remaining between them. The CDR3 is made up of 13 amino acids. The CDR3 spells CASTPRRADTQYF. The CDR3 DNA sequence: TGTGCCAGCACCCCGCGGAGGGCAGATACGCAGTATTTT.

In DNA form, the CDR3 reads TGCGCCAGCAGTGAGCTCGGACTTACAGGGGAAGTCTATAATTCACCCCTCCACTTT. Encoded protein: CASSELGLTGEVYNSPLHF. The rearrangement joins TRBV10-1 to TRBJ1-6; 7 bases are a match to TRBD1. Germline V gives CDR1 WNHNN, CDR2 SYGVQD (reference sequence). J gave up 3 bases and V 2 bases, and 13 bases lay outside the gene matches. The CDR3 runs to 19 residues.

This clone was seen once. In nucleotides, the CDR3 is TGTGCCAGCAGGGCCTCCCACGGCAGCAATCAGCCCCAGCATTTT. Translating gives CASRASHGSNQPQHF. This sequence joins TRBV6-5 and TRBJ1-5; D remains unclear. The CDR3 runs to 15 residues. The V gene's germline CDR1 is MNHEY and CDR2 SVGAGI. V lost 6 bases, J lost 1 base, and 13 bases lay in between.

The V and J genes are TRBV7-9 and TRBJ1-4, with 10 bases aligning to TRBD1. The CDR3 has 15 residues. Germline CDR1 SEHNR, CDR2 FQNEAQ (reference sequence). V was pared by 4 bases and J by 3 bases, with 2 bases of the junction left unmatched. CDR3 DNA: TGTGCCAGCAGCTCGGGACAGGGGCCTAATGAAAAACTGTTTTTT. It yields the protein CASSSGQGPNEKLFF.

V and J are TRBV6-6 and TRBJ1-3, with D unresolved. CDR1 is MNHNY, CDR2 SVGAGI, per germline (reference sequence). CDR3 length: 16 amino acids. With 3 bases removed from V and 4 bases from J, the gap between germline ends came to 16 bases. The CDR3 DNA follows: TGTGCCAGCAGTTATCTAGTCTTCCTGCGGGGAAACACCATATATTTT. Amino acid sequence: CASSYLVFLRGNTIYF.

V gene TRBV3-1 (or the pseudogene TRBV3-2) combines with J gene TRBJ2-3, with D unresolved. The CDR3 runs to 13 residues. In germline, CDR1 is LGHDT, CDR2 YNNKEL (reference sequence). Trimming pared 4 bases from V and 2 bases from J, leaving 7 bases between. CDR3 sequence reads: CASSPPATDTQYF. The CDR3 region has the DNA TGTGCCAGCAGCCCCCCTGCCACAGATACGCAGTATTTT.

V usage is TRBV5-4 and J usage is TRBJ2-5, with D possibly being TRBD1 or TRBD2 (6 bases each). The CDR3 spans 15 residues. The V and J ends lost 4 bases and 4 bases respectively, with 17 bases between them. Germline assignment: CDR1 SGHNT and CDR2 YYREEE (reference sequence). CDR3 loop: CASSAALGGGETQYF. The DNA for the CDR3 is TGTGCCAGCAGCGCCGCACTAGGAGGGGGAGAGACCCAGTACTTC.

The chain combines TRBV19 with TRBJ2-5; D is perhaps TRBD1 (6 bases). The CDR3 spans 13 residues. The V end was cut by 2 bases, the J end by 5 bases, with 9 bases between. Germline-derived CDR1 and CDR2 are LNHDA and SQIVND (reference sequence). Written as DNA, the CDR3 is TGTGCCAGTAGTATACAGGGGTTGGAGACCCAGTACTTC. Residues: CASSIQGLETQYF.

The chain joins TRBV3-1 (or the pseudogene TRBV3-2) to TRBJ2-3, with D possibly being TRBD2 (5 bases). CDR1 and CDR2 from the germline V gene are LGHDT and YNNKEL (reference sequence). V lost 4 bases to trimming and J lost 0 bases, with 20 bases between them. There are 18 residues in the CDR3. CDR3 DNA sequence: TGTGCCAGCAGCCGAAAGAGGTATCTAGGGAGTAGCACAGATACGCAGTATTTT. Encoded protein: CASSRKRYLGSSTDTQYF.

The V call is TRBV5-1, the J call TRBJ2-5, with D unresolved. The CDR3 extends over 15 amino acids. Deletions cut 4 bases from V and 1 base from J, with 14 bases between. Germline CDR1 SGHRS, CDR2 YFSETQ. For the CDR3, the DNA is TGCGCCAGCAGCCCTTGGAATCCTCCCCAAGAGACCCAGTACTTC. As protein: CASSPWNPPQETQYF.

The V call is TRBV27, the J call TRBJ2-7; 11 bases align to TRBD2. Germline assignment: CDR1 MNHEY and CDR2 SMNVEV (reference sequence). The CDR3 covers 14 residues. J was trimmed by 3 bases and V by 5 bases; bases with no gene match: 3. The CDR3 loop is CASSRTSGLYEQYF. The CDR3 DNA follows: TGTGCCAGCAGTCGGACTAGCGGGCTCTACGAGCAGTACTTC.

V usage is TRBV7-6 and J usage is TRBJ2-5, with 9 bases fitting TRBD1. CDR3 size: 15 residues. Trimming took 0 bases from V and 2 from J; bases not matched to a gene: 1. Germline CDR1 reads SGHVS; CDR2 reads FNYEAQ. CDR3 coding DNA: TGTGCCAGCAGCTTAGCGGGACAGGGTCAAGAGACCCAGTACTTC. Encoded protein: CASSLAGQGQETQYF.

The chain combines TRBV11-1 with TRBJ2-3, with 7 bases that match TRBD1. From germline, CDR1 is SGHAT and CDR2 FQDESV (reference sequence). This CDR3 is built from 16 residues. V lost 5 bases, J lost 5 bases, and 13 bases stayed unmatched. CDR3 sequence reads: CASSRGQPQIGDTQYF. Written as DNA, the CDR3 is TGTGCCAGCAGCCGGGGACAGCCCCAGATCGGAGATACGCAGTATTTT.

This sequence joins TRBV29-1 and TRBJ2-3; D is possibly TRBD1 (6 bases). Trimming cost V 4 bases and J 6 bases, with 17 bases left between them. Germline V lookup: CDR1 SQVTM, CDR2 ANQGSEA. The CDR3 totals 14 residues. CDR3 bases: TGCAGCGTTGTGGGGGTCAGGGGTGTGGATACGCAGTATTTT. Protein sequence: CSVVGVRGVDTQYF.

This chain connects TRBV7-9 to TRBJ2-5, with TRBD2 matching 7 bases. Germline lookup yields CDR1 SEHNR and CDR2 FQNEAQ (reference sequence). V was pared by 2 bases and J by 5 bases, with 8 bases of the junction left unmatched. There are 15 residues in the CDR3. CDR3 protein: CASSLLYTGGETQYF. In DNA form, the CDR3 reads TGTGCCAGCAGCTTATTATATACGGGAGGTGAGACCCAGTACTTC.

The V and J genes are TRBV11-2 and TRBJ2-2; TRBD2 matches 9 bases. The V gene's germline CDR1 is SGHAT and CDR2 FQNNGV. The CDR3 covers 17 residues. The ends lost 1 base at V and 6 bases at J; junction bases unmatched: 9. The CDR3, as DNA: TGTGCCAGCAGCTTAGTTGGTCGGCTAGCGGGGCCCGGGGAGCTGTTTTTT. It yields the protein CASSLVGRLAGPGELFF. The full variable domain, rest sourced from reference TRBV11-2 and TRBJ2-2, is EAGVAQSPRYKIIEKRQSVAFWCNPISGHATLYWYQQILGQGPKLLIQFQNNGVVDDSQLPKDRFSAERLKGVDSTLKIQPAKLEDSAVYLCASSLVGRLAGPGELFFGEGSRLTVL.

The chain combines TRBV27 with TRBJ1-2; perhaps TRBD1 as D (5 bases). V shed 6 bases and J shed 4 bases, with 18 bases lying between them. Germline CDR1 MNHEY, CDR2 SMNVEV (reference sequence). This CDR3 region has 15 residues. The CDR3 region is CASSFLSGSTYGYTF. In DNA form, the CDR3 reads TGTGCCAGCAGCTTTCTGTCAGGGTCTACCTATGGCTACACCTTC.

This chain links TRBV6-2 or TRBV6-3 with TRBJ1-4; TRBD1 matches at 7 bases. Trimming took 5 bases from V and 8 from J; bases not matched to a gene: 14. Looked up from germline, CDR1 is MNHEY and CDR2 is SVGEGT. This CDR3 has 16 residues. CDR3 DNA sequence: TGTGCCAGCAGTCGCTCGCCCGGGACAGACCACGAAAAACTGTTTTTT. Encoded protein: CASSRSPGTDHEKLFF.

The chain uses TRBV6-2 or TRBV6-3 and TRBJ1-4; the D gene is possibly TRBD1 (6 bases). The CDR3 length is 12 residues. Germline V gives CDR1 MNHEY, CDR2 SVGEGT. V gave up 6 bases and J gave up 6 bases, with 8 bases separating them. This chain's CDR3 is CASSRGDEKLFF. In DNA form, the CDR3 reads TGTGCCAGCAGCAGGGGCGATGAAAAACTGTTTTTT.

CDR3 loop: CASRAGRMWGYTF. In DNA, the CDR3 is TGTGCCAGCAGGGCAGGCAGGATGTGGGGCTACACCTTC. The V and J genes are TRBV25-1 and TRBJ1-2; D remains unclear. Between the trimmed V and J ends, which lost 6 bases and 8 bases, there was a span of 16 bases. CDR3 size: 13 residues. Germline lookup yields CDR1 MGHDK and CDR2 SYGVNS.

The chain combines TRBV5-5 with TRBJ1-5; D gene unclear. The V gene lost 1 base and the J gene lost 9 bases, with 14 bases spanning the gap. CDR3 size: 14 residues. Germline CDR1 reads SGHKS; CDR2 reads YYEKEE (reference sequence). CDR3 DNA: TGTGCCAGCAGCTTGACCACCGCTCGGGGGCCCCAGCATTTT. Translating gives CASSLTTARGPQHF.

This chain connects TRBV7-3 to TRBJ2-5; D remains ambiguous. The germline V gene encodes CDR1 SGHTA and CDR2 FQGTGA. This CDR3 contains 11 residues. V lost 5 bases to trimming and J lost 6 bases, with 7 bases between them. CDR3 sequence (DNA): TGTGCCAGCAGCCTAGTGAAGACCCAGTACTTC. Residues: CASSLVKTQYF.

The chain couples TRBV7-2 to TRBJ2-5, with 7 bases aligning to TRBD1. CDR1 and CDR2 (germline): SGHTA, FQGNSA. Trimming cost V 5 bases and J 2 bases; bases outside gene matches: 2. The CDR3 has 13 residues. CDR3 DNA: TGTGCCAGCAGCACAGGGGAGCAAGAGACCCAGTACTTC. This translates into CASSTGEQETQYF.

This clone has only one observation. This chain links TRBV4-2 with TRBJ1-4; D remains ambiguous. Germline CDR1 reads LGHNA; CDR2 reads YNFKEQ. The CDR3 runs to 17 residues. V was trimmed by 0 bases and J by 0 bases, leaving 11 bases between them. CDR3 sequence (DNA): TGTGCCAGCAGCCAAGATCGTAACGGGGCAACTAATGAAAAACTGTTTTTT. Its protein product is CASSQDRNGATNEKLFF.

The count of this clone is one. The J gene is TRBJ2-7, the V gene TRBV12-3 or TRBV12-4; a weak D match, TRBD1 (5 bases). The V end was cut by 6 bases, the J end by 3 bases, with 12 bases between. CDR3 length: 13 residues. CDR3 region: CASRSTVGYEQYF. The CDR3 DNA is TGTGCCAGCAGGTCGACAGTGGGCTACGAGCAGTACTTC.

The J gene is TRBJ2-1, the V gene TRBV6-2 or TRBV6-3; either TRBD1 or TRBD2 may supply D (5 bases each). The CDR3 consists of 19 residues. CDR1 is MNHEY and CDR2 is SVGEGT in the germline V gene. The germline V and J ends were trimmed by 6 bases and 8 bases, with 32 bases remaining between them. CDR3 sequence reads: CASSPGRLRLQVVWDEQFF. In DNA, the CDR3 is TGTGCCAGCAGCCCTGGACGACTCCGACTACAGGTAGTGTGGGATGAGCAGTTCTTC.

CDR3 DNA: TGTGCCAGCAGCTTTTCCAATTCACCCCTCCACTTT. Encoded protein: CASSFSNSPLHF. The chain couples TRBV27 to TRBJ1-6; D call uncertain. Germline V lookup: CDR1 MNHEY, CDR2 SMNVEV (reference sequence). This CDR3 is 12 amino acids long. The V end lost 6 bases, the J end lost 7 bases, and 7 bases lay between the germline ends.

This clone appeared a single time. J is TRBJ2-5 and V is TRBV3-1 (or the pseudogene TRBV3-2); perhaps D is TRBD1 or TRBD2 (6 bases each). Germline V lookup: CDR1 LGHDT, CDR2 YNNKEL (reference sequence). V shed 2 bases and J shed 0 bases, with 19 bases lying between them. This CDR3 contains 18 residues. The CDR3 DNA reads as TGTGCCAGCAGCCAAAGGAGGTTTAGGGGGGCGTACCAAGAGACCCAGTACTTC. Protein sequence: CASSQRRFRGAYQETQYF.

A single count supports this clone. The J gene is TRBJ1-1, the V gene TRBV6-5; D is ambiguous. Germline CDR1 MNHEY, CDR2 SVGAGI. The CDR3 contains 12 residues. The V gene lost 6 bases and the J gene lost 10 bases, with 15 bases spanning the gap. CDR3 region: CASSSRNLGAFF. DNA for the CDR3: TGTGCCAGCAGCAGTCGGAACCTGGGAGCTTTCTTT.

The chain joins TRBV5-5 to TRBJ2-7; TRBD2 matches at 12 bases. V dropped 1 base and J dropped 2; count of bases not matched to a gene: 7. CDR1 SGHKS and CDR2 YYEKEE come from the germline V gene (reference sequence). This CDR3 region has 17 residues. Written as DNA, the CDR3 is TGTGCCAGCAGCTTGCTAGCGGGAGGGCCTGGGACCTACGAGCAGTACTTC. Residues: CASSLLAGGPGTYEQYF.

The chain uses TRBV12-3 or TRBV12-4 and TRBJ1-2, with 7 bases aligning to TRBD1. The CDR3 is made up of 12 amino acids. After removal of 6 bases from V and 8 bases from J, the junction contained 6 bases not matched to a gene. The CDR3 DNA sequence: TGTGCCAGCAGAGGGACAGCCACCGGCTACACCTTC. This encodes CASRGTATGYTF.

This clone was seen a single time. This sequence joins TRBV4-1 and TRBJ1-1, with D unclear. Trimming stripped 0 bases from V and 9 bases from J, with 5 bases between. This CDR3 spans 11 amino acids. Germline V gene sequence: CDR1 MGHRA, CDR2 YSYEKL. CDR3 sequence (DNA): TGCGCCAGCAGCCAAGACCGAAAAGCTTTCTTT. Translated, it gives CASSQDRKAFF.